The rows below give T cell receptor beta chains drawn from one sample of a study of beta chain features in type 1 diabetes. TCRdb's copy holds only in-frame clones and misses some; the assay was immunoSEQ multiplex PCR. The data contain about 240,000 clones, approximately 15% of them seen just once; the ten biggest clones take up approximately 0.021%. Source material: naive CD4+ T cells from blood. The receptors originated from a man aged 30 to 45 with type 1 diabetes. Both conserved end residues are part of each CDR3. D genes are given only for firm matches. A clone size is listed for some rows: how often the clone was seen (once, few, many), or a class if it is expanded.

CDR3 protein: CASSSLGTGFTGELFF
CDR3 DNA: TGTGCCAGTAGTTCCCTTGGGACAGGGTTTACCGGGGAGCTGTTTTTT
clone size: once
J gene: TRBJ2-2
V gene: TRBV19
D gene: TRBD1

CDR3 protein: CASSQDPPETPYEQYF
CDR3 DNA: TGCGCCAGCAGCCAAGACCCCCCCGAGACACCCTACGAGCAGTACTTC
clone size: few
J gene: TRBJ2-7
V gene: TRBV4-1
D gene: -

CDR3 protein: CAISAEINQPQHF
CDR3 DNA: TGTGCCATCAGTGCGGAGATAAATCAGCCCCAGCATTTT
clone size: few
J gene: TRBJ1-5
V gene: TRBV10-3
D gene: -

CDR3 protein: CASSYSIAGTAYEQYF
CDR3 DNA: TGTGCCAGCAGTTACTCGATTGCCGGGACAGCCTACGAGCAGTACTTC
clone size: -
J gene: TRBJ2-7
V gene: TRBV6-5
D gene: TRBD1

CDR3 protein: CASSPPDRGRKAFF
CDR3 DNA: TGTGCCAGCAGTCCTCCGGACAGGGGACGGAAAGCTTTCTTT
clone size: -
J gene: TRBJ1-1
V gene: TRBV28
D gene: TRBD1

CDR3 protein: CASSKLYRVGEETQYF
CDR3 DNA: TGCGCCAGCAGCAAACTCTACAGGGTTGGGGAAGAGACCCAGTACTTC
clone size: few
J gene: TRBJ2-5
V gene: TRBV5-1
D gene: -

CDR3 protein: CASSARERETQYF
CDR3 DNA: TGTGCCAGCAGCGCCCGAGAGAGAGAGACCCAGTACTTC
clone size: few
J gene: TRBJ2-5
V gene: TRBV2
D gene: -

CDR3 protein: CASSRDSNTEAFF
CDR3 DNA: TGTGCCAGCTCAAGGGACAGCAACACTGAAGCTTTCTTT
clone size: few
J gene: TRBJ1-1
V gene: TRBV18
D gene: TRBD1

CDR3 protein: CAWSVVASAQETQYF
CDR3 DNA: TGTGCCTGGAGTGTAGTAGCGTCAGCCCAAGAGACCCAGTACTTC
clone size: few
J gene: TRBJ2-5
V gene: TRBV30
D gene: -

CDR3 protein: CASSGGQYQETQYF
CDR3 DNA: TGTGCCAGCAGTGGGGGGCAGTACCAAGAGACCCAGTACTTC
clone size: few
J gene: TRBJ2-5
V gene: TRBV2
D gene: -

CDR3 protein: CASSQTSVGGYEQYF
CDR3 DNA: TGTGCCAGCAGCCAAACTAGCGTAGGGGGCTACGAGCAGTACTTC
clone size: few
J gene: TRBJ2-7
V gene: TRBV7-2
D gene: -

CDR3 protein: CASSVDRKGTQYF
CDR3 DNA: TGTGCCAGCAGCGTCGACAGAAAGGGGACCCAGTACTTC
clone size: few
J gene: TRBJ2-5
V gene: TRBV5-4
D gene: -

CDR3 protein: CASSVEDRGYGYTF
CDR3 DNA: TGTGCCAGCAGCGTAGAAGACAGGGGTTATGGCTACACCTTC
clone size: -
J gene: TRBJ1-2
V gene: TRBV9
D gene: TRBD1

CDR3 protein: CALLTNTYEQYF
CDR3 DNA: TGTGCCCTACTGACAAACACTTACGAGCAGTACTTC
clone size: few
J gene: TRBJ2-7
V gene: TRBV30
D gene: -

CDR3 protein: CASSPPGQGYNEQFF
CDR3 DNA: TGTGCCAGCTCACCACCGGGACAGGGCTACAATGAGCAGTTCTTC
clone size: few
J gene: TRBJ2-1
V gene: TRBV18
D gene: TRBD1

CDR3 protein: CASRPLSGTGDGYTF
CDR3 DNA: TGTGCCAGCAGGCCCCTCTCCGGGACAGGGGATGGCTACACCTTC
clone size: few
J gene: TRBJ1-2
V gene: TRBV6-5
D gene: TRBD1

CDR3 protein: CASSSDREGKLFF
CDR3 DNA: TGCGCCAGCAGCTCGGACAGGGAAGGAAAACTGTTTTTT
clone size: few
J gene: TRBJ1-4
V gene: TRBV4-1
D gene: TRBD1

CDR3 protein: CASSVTSRDSPLHF
CDR3 DNA: TGTGCCAGCAGCGTTACTTCCCGGGATTCACCCCTCCACTTT
clone size: -
J gene: TRBJ1-6
V gene: TRBV6-5
D gene: -

CDR3 protein: CASSLSPPDEKLFF
CDR3 DNA: TGTGCCAGCAGCTTATCCCCCCCGGATGAAAAACTGTTTTTT
clone size: -
J gene: TRBJ1-4
V gene: TRBV7-9
D gene: -

CDR3 protein: CASSPRRGYNTGELFF
CDR3 DNA: TGCGCCAGCAGCCCGCGGCGCGGGTATAACACCGGGGAGCTGTTTTTT
clone size: few
J gene: TRBJ2-2
V gene: TRBV4-1
D gene: -

CDR3 protein: CASSEVFQGVEETQYF
CDR3 DNA: TGTGCCAGCAGTGAAGTTTTTCAGGGGGTAGAGGAGACCCAGTACTTC
clone size: few
J gene: TRBJ2-5
V gene: TRBV6-1
D gene: TRBD1

CDR3 protein: CASSADYSSTDTQYF
CDR3 DNA: TGTGCCAGCAGCGCTGATTACTCTAGCACAGATACGCAGTATTTT
clone size: -
J gene: TRBJ2-3
V gene: TRBV5-4
D gene: -

CDR3 protein: CASSQIGGSEETQYF
CDR3 DNA: TGCGCCAGCAGCCAAATAGGGGGTTCTGAGGAGACCCAGTACTTC
clone size: -
J gene: TRBJ2-5
V gene: TRBV4-1
D gene: -

CDR3 protein: CSVVQGADEKLFF
CDR3 DNA: TGCAGCGTTGTGCAGGGGGCTGATGAAAAACTGTTTTTT
clone size: -
J gene: TRBJ1-4
V gene: TRBV29-1
D gene: TRBD1

CDR3 protein: CASSQGNNRGSPLHF
CDR3 DNA: TGCGCCAGCAGCCAAGGGAATAATAGGGGTTCACCCCTCCACTTT
clone size: -
J gene: TRBJ1-6
V gene: TRBV4-1
D gene: -

CDR3 protein: CASSSRTDTQYF
CDR3 DNA: TGTGCCAGCAGCTCTCGGACAGATACGCAGTATTTT
clone size: -
J gene: TRBJ2-3
V gene: TRBV9
D gene: -

CDR3 protein: CASSLTDYLTNEQFF
CDR3 DNA: TGTGCCAGCAGCCTCACGGACTACCTTACCAATGAGCAGTTCTTC
clone size: few
J gene: TRBJ2-1
V gene: TRBV9
D gene: -

CDR3 protein: CSVGGQLYGYTF
CDR3 DNA: TGCAGCGTGGGGGGACAGCTCTATGGCTACACCTTC
clone size: -
J gene: TRBJ1-2
V gene: TRBV29-1
D gene: TRBD1

CDR3 protein: CASSPRELNTEAFF
CDR3 DNA: TGTGCCAGCTCACCTCGAGAATTGAACACTGAAGCTTTCTTT
clone size: few
J gene: TRBJ1-1
V gene: TRBV18
D gene: -

CDR3 protein: CASSQAGQGPEKLFF
CDR3 DNA: TGCGCCAGCAGCCAAGCGGGACAGGGGCCTGAAAAACTGTTTTTT
clone size: -
J gene: TRBJ1-4
V gene: TRBV4-1
D gene: TRBD1

CDR3 protein: CASTPAGVGTEAFF
CDR3 DNA: TGTGCCAGCACCCCCGCAGGGGTGGGCACTGAAGCTTTCTTT
clone size: -
J gene: TRBJ1-1
V gene: TRBV6-6
D gene: -

CDR3 protein: CAARGGSSYNEQFF
CDR3 DNA: TGTGCCGCACGGGGGGGGAGCTCCTACAATGAGCAGTTCTTC
clone size: few
J gene: TRBJ2-1
V gene: TRBV6-5
D gene: TRBD2

CDR3 protein: CASSFGGSGNQPQHF
CDR3 DNA: TGTGCCAGCAGCTTCGGGGGATCGGGCAATCAGCCCCAGCATTTT
clone size: few
J gene: TRBJ1-5
V gene: TRBV7-2
D gene: -

CDR3 protein: CASSSGLQETQYF
CDR3 DNA: TGCGCCAGCAGCAGCGGGCTCCAAGAGACCCAGTACTTC
clone size: -
J gene: TRBJ2-5
V gene: TRBV5-1
D gene: -

CDR3 protein: CASTDRGANEKLFF
CDR3 DNA: TGTGCCAGCACAGACAGGGGGGCTAATGAAAAACTGTTTTTT
clone size: -
J gene: TRBJ1-4
V gene: TRBV2
D gene: TRBD1

CDR3 protein: CASNGFGVNEQYF
CDR3 DNA: TGTGCCAGCAACGGTTTCGGGGTAAACGAGCAGTACTTC
clone size: -
J gene: TRBJ2-7
V gene: TRBV5-6
D gene: -

CDR3 protein: CASSRTVSYGYTF
CDR3 DNA: TGTGCCAGCAGTCGGACAGTCTCCTATGGCTACACCTTC
clone size: -
J gene: TRBJ1-2
V gene: TRBV6-5
D gene: -

CDR3 protein: CASSLGPGVQETQYF
CDR3 DNA: TGTGCCAGCAGCTTGGGCCCGGGGGTGCAAGAGACCCAGTACTTC
clone size: -
J gene: TRBJ2-5
V gene: TRBV7-2
D gene: -

CDR3 protein: CATSTRTSGDTDTQYF
CDR3 DNA: TGTGCCACCAGCACTAGGACTAGCGGGGACACAGATACGCAGTATTTT
clone size: -
J gene: TRBJ2-3
V gene: TRBV15
D gene: TRBD2

CDR3 protein: CASSPGQGAYYEQYF
CDR3 DNA: TGCGCCAGCAGCCCCGGACAGGGGGCTTACTACGAGCAGTACTTC
clone size: -
J gene: TRBJ2-7
V gene: TRBV4-1
D gene: TRBD1

CDR3 protein: CASSPFSRVDGDTQYF
CDR3 DNA: TGTGCCAGCAGCCCATTCAGCAGGGTGGACGGAGATACGCAGTATTTT
clone size: -
J gene: TRBJ2-3
V gene: TRBV7-2
D gene: -

CDR3 protein: CASRQGLAGNEQYF
CDR3 DNA: TGCGCCAGCAGACAGGGACTAGCGGGGAACGAGCAGTACTTC
clone size: few
J gene: TRBJ2-7
V gene: TRBV4-1
D gene: TRBD2

CDR3 protein: CASSVTGGNTEAFF
CDR3 DNA: TGTGCCAGCAGTGTGACAGGGGGGAACACTGAAGCTTTCTTT
clone size: few
J gene: TRBJ1-1
V gene: TRBV2
D gene: TRBD1

CDR3 protein: CASSLSATYFLQFF
CDR3 DNA: TGTGCCAGCAGCTTAAGTGCGACATACTTTTTGCAGTTCTTC
clone size: few
J gene: TRBJ2-1
V gene: TRBV7-6
D gene: -

CDR3 protein: CASSSLDRGGTEAFF
CDR3 DNA: TGTGCCAGCAGCTCCTTGGACAGGGGGGGAACTGAAGCTTTCTTT
clone size: -
J gene: TRBJ1-1
V gene: TRBV7-2
D gene: TRBD1

CDR3 protein: CASRAAGGFNEQFF
CDR3 DNA: TGTGCCAGCAGGGCTGCGGGAGGGTTTAATGAGCAGTTCTTC
clone size: -
J gene: TRBJ2-1
V gene: TRBV25-1
D gene: TRBD2

CDR3 protein: CASSRTGGETQYF
CDR3 DNA: TGTGCCAGTAGTAGGACAGGAGGAGAGACCCAGTACTTC
clone size: few
J gene: TRBJ2-5
V gene: TRBV19
D gene: TRBD1

CDR3 protein: CASRQTGLGDTQYF
CDR3 DNA: TGTGCCAGTAGACAGACAGGGTTGGGAGATACGCAGTATTTT
clone size: few
J gene: TRBJ2-3
V gene: TRBV19
D gene: TRBD1

CDR3 protein: CASSAVEGYNEQFF
CDR3 DNA: TGTGCCAGCAGCGCAGTCGAGGGATACAATGAGCAGTTCTTC
clone size: few
J gene: TRBJ2-1
V gene: TRBV21-1
D gene: -

CDR3 protein: CASSVGGTSVYEQYF
CDR3 DNA: TGTGCCAGCAGCGTAGGCGGGACTAGCGTCTACGAGCAGTACTTC
clone size: -
J gene: TRBJ2-7
V gene: TRBV9
D gene: TRBD2

CDR3 protein: CASSLDREQFF
CDR3 DNA: TGCGCCAGCAGCTTGGACAGGGAGCAGTTCTTC
clone size: -
J gene: TRBJ2-1
V gene: TRBV5-1
D gene: -

CDR3 protein: CASSDGDRSYEQYF
CDR3 DNA: TGTGCCAGCAGTGACGGGGACAGATCTTACGAGCAGTACTTC
clone size: -
J gene: TRBJ2-7
V gene: TRBV25-1
D gene: TRBD1